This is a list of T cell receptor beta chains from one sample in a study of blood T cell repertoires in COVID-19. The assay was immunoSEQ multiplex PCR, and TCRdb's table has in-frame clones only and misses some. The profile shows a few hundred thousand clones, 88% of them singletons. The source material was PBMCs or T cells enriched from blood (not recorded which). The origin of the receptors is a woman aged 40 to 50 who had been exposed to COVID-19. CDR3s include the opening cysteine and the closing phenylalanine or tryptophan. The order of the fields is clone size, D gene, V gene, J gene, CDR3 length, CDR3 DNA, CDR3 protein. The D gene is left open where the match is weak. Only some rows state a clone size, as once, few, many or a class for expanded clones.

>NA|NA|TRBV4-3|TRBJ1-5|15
TGCGCCAGCAGCCAAGGCAGAGGAAGCAATCAGCCCCAGCATTTT
CASSQGRGSNQPQHF
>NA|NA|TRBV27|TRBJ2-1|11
TGTGCCAGCAGTCTCGACAATGAGCAGTTCTTC
CASSLDNEQFF
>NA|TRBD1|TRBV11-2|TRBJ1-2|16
TGTGCCAGCAGCTTAGAGCCGAAGGGGGCCGGAGGCGGCTACACCTTC
CASSLEPKGAGGGYTF
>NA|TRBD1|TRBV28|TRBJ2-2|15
TGTGCCAGCAGTCGGGACAGTTGGATAACCGGGGAGCTGTTTTTT
CASSRDSWITGELFF
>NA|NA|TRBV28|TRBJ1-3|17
TGTGCCAGCGGCCCTACAGATGGGCCGATCTCTGGAAACACCATATATTTT
CASGPTDGPISGNTIYF
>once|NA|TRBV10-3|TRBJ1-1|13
TGTGCCATCAGTGACTCACCGGGATCGGGGGCTTTCTTT
CAISDSPGSGAFF
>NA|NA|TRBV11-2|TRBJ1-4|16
TGTGCCAGCAGCTTAGGTTTGCGGGGACCTAATGAAAAACTGTTTTTT
CASSLGLRGPNEKLFF
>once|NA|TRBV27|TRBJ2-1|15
TGTGCCAGCAGGATCGGACAGAGCTCCTACAATGAGCAGTTCTTC
CASRIGQSSYNEQFF
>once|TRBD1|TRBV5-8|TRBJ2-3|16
TGTGCCAGCAGCCTCCGAGGACAGGGGATCGCAGATACGCAGTATTTT
CASSLRGQGIADTQYF
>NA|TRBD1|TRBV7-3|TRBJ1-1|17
TGTGCCAGCAGCTACCTTCCCGCCAGGGGGCTGGACACTGAAGCTTTCTTT
CASSYLPARGLDTEAFF
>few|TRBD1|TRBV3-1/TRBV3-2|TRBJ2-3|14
TGTGCCAGCAGCGGACAGGGGGTAGCGGATACGCAGTATTTT
CASSGQGVADTQYF
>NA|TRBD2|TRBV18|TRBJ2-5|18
TGTGCCAGCTCACCAGGTCGGGGCGGGAGGATATCCGGAGAGACCCAGTACTTC
CASSPGRGGRISGETQYF
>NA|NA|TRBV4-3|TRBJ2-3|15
TGCGCCAGCAGCCCGGAGGCAGCCGGGCCGTATACGCAGTATTTT
CASSPEAAGPYTQYF
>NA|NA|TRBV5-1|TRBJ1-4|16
TGTGCCAGCAGCCCGGGTACAGGGTTCCGTAATGAAAAACTGTTTTTT
CASSPGTGFRNEKLFF
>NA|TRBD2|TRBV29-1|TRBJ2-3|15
TGCAGCGTCCTCGGGACTAGCGGGAGCACAGATACGCAGTATTTT
CSVLGTSGSTDTQYF
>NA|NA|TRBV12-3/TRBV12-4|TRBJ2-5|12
TGTGCCAGCAGTTTACAGGTAGAGACCCAGTACTTC
CASSLQVETQYF
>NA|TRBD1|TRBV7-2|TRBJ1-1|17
TGTGCCAGCAGCGACCATCTTAAGGCCAGGGGGACTACTGAAGCTTTCTTT
CASSDHLKARGTTEAFF